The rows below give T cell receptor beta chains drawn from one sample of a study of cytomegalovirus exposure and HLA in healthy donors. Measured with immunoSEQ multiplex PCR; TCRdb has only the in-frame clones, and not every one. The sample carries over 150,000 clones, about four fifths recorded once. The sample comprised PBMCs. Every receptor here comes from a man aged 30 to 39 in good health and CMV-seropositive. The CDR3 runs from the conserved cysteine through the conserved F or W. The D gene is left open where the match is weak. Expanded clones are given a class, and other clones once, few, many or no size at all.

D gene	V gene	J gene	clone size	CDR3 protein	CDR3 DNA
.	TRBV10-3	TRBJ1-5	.	CAISGGGARRGNQPQHF	TGTGCCATCAGTGGAGGAGGGGCTAGGAGGGGCAATCAGCCCCAGCATTTT
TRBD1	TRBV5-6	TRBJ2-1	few	CASSRGQGRNEQFF	TGTGCCAGCAGCCGGGGACAGGGAAGAAATGAGCAGTTCTTC
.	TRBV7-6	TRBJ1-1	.	CASSKRPGPSTEAFF	TGTGCCAGCAGCAAGCGGCCCGGGCCCTCCACTGAAGCTTTCTTT
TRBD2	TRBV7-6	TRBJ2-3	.	CASSAIRTSGGSNIPDTQYF	TGTGCCAGCAGCGCCATTCGGACTAGCGGGGGGTCCAACATACCAGATACGCAGTATTTT
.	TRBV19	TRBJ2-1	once	CASTPEGHNEQFF	TGTGCCAGTACCCCAGAGGGCCACAATGAGCAGTTCTTC
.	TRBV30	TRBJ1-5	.	CAWASGANQPQHF	TGTGCCTGGGCGTCCGGTGCGAATCAGCCCCAGCATTTT
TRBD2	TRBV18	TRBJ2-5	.	CASSSEEAGGLGETQYF	TGTGCCAGCTCATCGGAGGAGGCGGGGGGACTCGGGGAGACCCAGTACTTC
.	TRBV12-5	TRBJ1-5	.	CASGLVGGARQPQHF	TGTGCTAGTGGTTTGGTAGGGGGGGCGCGTCAGCCCCAGCATTTT
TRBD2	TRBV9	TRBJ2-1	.	CASSVKAGGRDEQFF	TGTGCCAGCAGCGTAAAAGCGGGGGGGCGGGATGAGCAGTTCTTC
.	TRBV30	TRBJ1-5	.	CAWSVLGNQPQHF	TGTGCCTGGAGTGTACTAGGGAATCAGCCCCAGCATTTT
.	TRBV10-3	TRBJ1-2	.	CAISEPRAGDYGYTF	TGTGCCATCAGTGAGCCACGAGCGGGGGACTATGGCTACACCTTC
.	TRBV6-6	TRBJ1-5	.	CASSYSGQADQPQHF	TGTGCCAGCAGTTACTCGGGACAAGCGGATCAGCCCCAGCATTTT
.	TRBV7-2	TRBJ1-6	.	CASSLVAVSSYNSPLHF	TGTGCCAGCAGCTTAGTGGCGGTTAGCTCCTATAATTCACCCCTCCACTTT
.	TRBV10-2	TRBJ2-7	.	CASSESSGWNEQYF	TGCGCCAGCAGTGAGTCGTCAGGGTGGAACGAGCAGTACTTC
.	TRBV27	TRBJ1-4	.	CASSGGTTNEKLFF	TGTGCCAGCAGCGGCGGGACAACTAATGAAAAACTGTTTTTT
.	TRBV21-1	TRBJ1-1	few	CASSGWGEVNTEAFF	TGTGCCAGCAGCGGATGGGGGGAGGTGAACACTGAAGCTTTCTTT
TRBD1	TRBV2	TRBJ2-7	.	CASRYWDRQDYEQYF	TGTGCCAGCAGATATTGGGACAGACAGGACTACGAGCAGTACTTC
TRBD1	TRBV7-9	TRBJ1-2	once	CASTDLGGAGYGYTF	TGTGCCAGCACCGATTTAGGGGGCGCGGGCTATGGCTACACCTTC
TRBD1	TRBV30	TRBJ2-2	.	CAWRGQGVTGELFF	TGTGCCTGGAGAGGACAGGGTGTCACCGGGGAGCTGTTTTTT
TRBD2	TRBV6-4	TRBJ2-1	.	CASSGLAGGNEQFF	TGTGCCAGCAGTGGACTAGCGGGGGGCAATGAGCAGTTCTTC
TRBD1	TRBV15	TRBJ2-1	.	CATSTEEAGTGTGVLGDNEQFF	TGTGCCACCAGCACTGAAGAAGCCGGGACAGGGACCGGTGTTTTAGGCGACAATGAGCAGTTCTTC
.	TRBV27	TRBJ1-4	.	CASSRVRRGYEKLFF	TGTGCCAGCAGTCGGGTTAGGCGAGGGTACGAAAAACTGTTTTTT
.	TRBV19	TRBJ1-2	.	CASSIDARGPLGYGYTF	TGTGCCAGTAGTATAGACGCCAGGGGCCCTCTTGGGTATGGCTACACCTTC
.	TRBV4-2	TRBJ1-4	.	CASSLPGSANEKLFF	TGTGCCAGCAGCCTTCCCGGGTCGGCTAATGAAAAACTGTTTTTT
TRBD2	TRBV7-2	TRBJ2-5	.	CASSLVLAGETQYF	TGTGCCAGCAGCTTAGTCCTAGCGGGAGAGACCCAGTACTTC
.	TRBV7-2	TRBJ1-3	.	CASSSRSSSGNTIYF	TGTGCCAGCAGCTCGAGGTCGAGCTCTGGAAACACCATATATTTT
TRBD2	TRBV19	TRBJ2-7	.	CASSPGGTYEQYF	TGTGCCAGTAGCCCCGGGGGGACCTACGAGCAGTACTTC
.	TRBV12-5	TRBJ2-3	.	CASALGVDTQYF	TGTGCTAGTGCCCTTGGAGTAGATACGCAGTATTTT
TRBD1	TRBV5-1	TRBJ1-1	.	CASSPQFFRGPEAFF	TGCGCCAGCAGCCCTCAGTTTTTCAGGGGGCCTGAAGCTTTCTTT
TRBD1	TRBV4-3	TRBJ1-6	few	CASSQGGTDNSPLHF	TGCGCCAGCAGCCAAGGGGGGACAGATAATTCACCCCTCCACTTT
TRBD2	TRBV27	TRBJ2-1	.	CASSFPGLAGLYNEQFF	TGTGCCAGCAGTTTCCCGGGACTAGCGGGATTGTACAATGAGCAGTTCTTC
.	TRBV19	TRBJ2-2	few	CASNRGKYTGELFF	TGTGCCAGTAATCGGGGGAAGTACACCGGGGAGCTGTTTTTT
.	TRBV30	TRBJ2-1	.	CAWSQGNNDEQFF	TGTGCCTGGAGTCAGGGGAATAACGATGAGCAGTTCTTC
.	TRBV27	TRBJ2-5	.	CASGLSGSETQYF	TGTGCCAGCGGATTATCTGGCTCGGAGACCCAGTACTTC
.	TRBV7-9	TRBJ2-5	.	CASSSPRETQYF	TGTGCCAGCAGCAGCCCCCGGGAGACCCAGTACTTC
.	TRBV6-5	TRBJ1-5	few	CASSLTGANQPQHF	TGTGCCAGCTCGTTAACAGGAGCTAATCAGCCCCAGCATTTT
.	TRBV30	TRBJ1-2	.	CAWSVEGARNYGYTF	TGTGCCTGGAGTGTAGAGGGAGCACGTAACTATGGCTACACCTTC
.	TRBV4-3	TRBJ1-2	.	CASSQDRNQRGYTF	TGCGCCAGCAGCCAAGATAGGAACCAGCGAGGCTACACCTTC
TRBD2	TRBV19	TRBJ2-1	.	CASSPGTSGGAGFF	TGTGCCAGTAGTCCGGGGACTAGCGGGGGGGCTGGGTTCTTC
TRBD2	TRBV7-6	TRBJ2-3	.	CASSPTSGGSPSTDTQYF	TGTGCCAGCAGCCCAACTAGCGGGGGTTCCCCTAGCACAGATACGCAGTATTTT
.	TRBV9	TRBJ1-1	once	CASGTGGLNTEAFF	TGTGCCAGCGGGACGGGGGGATTGAACACTGAAGCTTTCTTT
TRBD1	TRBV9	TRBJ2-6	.	CASSVKTGIGANVLTF	TGTGCCAGCAGCGTAAAGACAGGGATAGGGGCCAACGTCCTGACTTTC
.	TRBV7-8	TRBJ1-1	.	CAILNGVWGNTEAFF	TGTGCCATCCTCAACGGGGTATGGGGGAACACTGAAGCTTTCTTT
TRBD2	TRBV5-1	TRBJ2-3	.	CASTPSSGGLSSTDTQYF	TGCGCCAGTACCCCCTCCTCGGGGGGGCTTTCTAGCACAGATACGCAGTATTTT
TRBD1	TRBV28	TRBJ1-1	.	CASSPGTVNTEAFF	TGTGCCAGCAGTCCCGGGACAGTGAACACTGAAGCTTTCTTT
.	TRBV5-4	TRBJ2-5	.	CASSLARRETQYF	TGTGCCAGCAGCTTGGCTCGGAGGGAGACCCAGTACTTC